The 21 T cell receptor beta chains listed next were all sequenced from one sample in a study of long-term antiretroviral therapy in people with HIV. The run of the v3.0 immunoSEQ assay was at survey level. Generated by immunoSEQ multiplex PCR, the TCRdb table keeps only in-frame clones and is missing some. The sample has roughly 25,000 clones; 70% to 85% are singletons. Sequences were derived from unsorted PBMCs, sampled 3 years after starting antiretroviral therapy. All receptors come from a man aged 50 to 59 with HIV.

The V gene is TRBV5-5, the J gene TRBJ2-7, with TRBD2 as a possible D gene (5 bases). Germline loops: CDR1 SGHKS, CDR2 YYEKEE (reference sequence). The CDR3 spans 16 residues. Deletions cut 0 bases from V and 2 bases from J, with 15 bases between. In DNA form, the CDR3 reads TGTGCCAGCAGCTTGGGAGCCGGAGGATATACCTACGAGCAGTACTTC. This codes for CASSLGAGGYTYEQYF.

The V call is TRBV28, the J call TRBJ2-7; D not resolved. The CDR3 totals 13 residues. Germline assignment: CDR1 MDHEN and CDR2 SYDVKM. Trimming took 2 bases from V and 6 from J, leaving 11 bases between them. The CDR3 sequence: CASSLAGFGEQYF. CDR3 in DNA: TGTGCCAGCAGTTTAGCTGGGTTCGGCGAGCAGTACTTC.

V and J are TRBV7-6 and TRBJ1-3; D gene unclear. V was trimmed by 2 bases and J by 0 bases, leaving 8 bases between them. The CDR3 sequence is 15 residues long. The germline CDR1 and CDR2 sequences are SGHVS and FNYEAQ. As DNA, the CDR3 is TGTGCCAGCAGCTTATCGGGGAGCTCTGGAAACACCATATATTTT. Encoded protein: CASSLSGSSGNTIYF.

V usage is TRBV4-1 and J usage is TRBJ2-3, with a weak D call TRBD2 (6 bases). V was shortened by 5 bases and J by 6 bases, with 18 bases between the two germline ends. The CDR3 loop spans 15 amino acids. Germline lookup yields CDR1 MGHRA and CDR2 YSYEKL. The CDR3 is CASSTGLSLGDTQYF. DNA for the CDR3: TGCGCCAGCAGCACGGGACTTAGCCTGGGCGATACGCAGTATTTT.

This clone was picked up one time. This chain joins TRBV11-2 and TRBJ2-3; 9 bases align to TRBD2. The CDR3 extends over 15 amino acids. Trimming took 5 bases from V and 5 from J; bases not matched to a gene: 8. Germline V lookup: CDR1 SGHAT, CDR2 FQNNGV. The CDR3 DNA reads as TGTGCCAGCAGCCCCCTGGCTAGCGGGGAAGATACGCAGTATTTT. It encodes CASSPLASGEDTQYF.

This rearrangement joins TRBV10-2 to TRBJ2-5; TRBD1 agrees at 7 bases. V trimming: 9 bases; J trimming: 0 bases; junction bases outside the gene matches: 1. CDR1 is WSHSY and CDR2 is SAAADI in the germline V gene. This CDR3 is 12 amino acids long. The CDR3: CASTGDQETQYF. In DNA form, the CDR3 reads TGCGCCAGTACAGGGGACCAAGAGACCCAGTACTTC.

The chain recombines TRBV4-1 with TRBJ2-1, with 10 bases identical to TRBD1. Germline values: CDR1 MGHRA, CDR2 YSYEKL. With 5 bases clipped from V and 8 bases from J, the junction kept 12 bases outside the gene matches. The CDR3 is made up of 16 amino acids. The CDR3 DNA sequence: TGCGCCAGCAGCTCCTGGACAGGGGGTTATTTGCATGAGCAGTTCTTC. Translating it yields CASSSWTGGYLHEQFF.

This clone was detected only once. V and J are TRBV27 and TRBJ2-1; 8 nucleotides agree with TRBD2. Trimming at V came to 6 bases and at J to 6 bases, leaving 16 bases not matched to a gene. Germline-derived CDR1 and CDR2 are MNHEY and SMNVEV (reference sequence). The CDR3 has 17 residues. The DNA for the CDR3 is TGTGCCAGCAGCTTGATAGCGGGACCCCCTCCGAGCAATGAGCAGTTCTTC. Translated, it gives CASSLIAGPPPSNEQFF.

This sequence joins TRBV29-1 and TRBJ1-2; D unresolved. V lost 4 bases to trimming and J lost 4 bases, with 7 bases between them. Germline assignment: CDR1 SQVTM and CDR2 ANQGSEA. There are 11 residues in the CDR3. The CDR3 DNA follows: TGCAGCGTTGCGGGGAGCTATGGCTACACCTTC. Its protein product is CSVAGSYGYTF.

Concerning this clone: At one end the junction does not follow the germline gene, possibly because of a read error. V gene TRBV7-7 combines with J gene TRBJ2-2, with a possible D match to TRBD1 (6 bases). CDR3 size: 16 residues. Germline CDR1 is SSHAT and CDR2 is FNYEAQ (reference sequence). The CDR3 DNA follows: TGTGCTAGCAGCTTAGTTGGGGGCTACGACACCGGGGAGCTGTTTTTT. Its translation is CASSLVGGYDTGELFF. The full variable domain, rest sourced from reference TRBV7-7 and TRBJ2-2, is GAGVSQSPRYKVTKRGQDVTLRCDPISSHATLYWYQQALGQGPEFLTYFNYEAQPDKSGLPSDRFSAERPEGSISTLTIQRTEQRDSAMYRCASSLVGGYDTGELFFGEGSRLTVL.

The chain is built from TRBV7-2 and TRBJ2-7; D is ambiguous. V lost 5 bases to trimming and J lost 0 bases, with 14 bases between them. The CDR3 sequence is 15 residues long. CDR1 is SGHTA and CDR2 is FQGNSA in the germline V gene. The CDR3 sequence is CASSPQIGISYEQYF. CDR3 DNA: TGTGCCAGCAGCCCCCAAATTGGTATCTCCTACGAGCAGTACTTC. Supplemented by reference TRBV7-2 and TRBJ2-7, the full variable domain reads GAGVSQSPSNKVTEKGKDVELRCDPISGHTALYWYRQSLGQGLEFLIYFQGNSAPDKSGLPSDRFSAERTGGSVSTLTIQRTQQEDSAVYLCASSPQIGISYEQYFGPGTRLTVT.

CDR3 nucleotide sequence: TGTGCCAGCAGGGGGAGGGGGTGGGCGTTTGAGTACTTC. Translation gives CASRGRGWAFEYF. The chain joins TRBV6-1 to TRBJ2-7; possible D gene TRBD2, 7 bases. Deletions cut 6 bases from V and 11 bases from J, with 20 bases between. The CDR3 extends over 13 amino acids. CDR1 and CDR2 (germline): MNHNS, SASEGT.

The CDR3 loop reads CATWVGARPYGYTF. The CDR3 bases are TGTGCCACCTGGGTCGGGGCTCGACCGTATGGCTACACCTTC. The chain links TRBV28 to TRBJ1-2, with a weak D call TRBD1 (5 bases). Germline CDR1 and CDR2: MDHEN and SYDVKM. Trimming left V 10 bases short and J 5 bases short, with 20 bases between. This CDR3 comprises 14 residues.

The chain carries TRBV10-3 and TRBJ1-3; D is perhaps TRBD1 (5 bases). The germline V gene has CDR1 ENHRY and CDR2 SYGVKD. V was pared by 10 bases and J by 0 bases, with 16 bases between. The CDR3 is 15 amino acids. The CDR3 protein is CATSRDASSGNTIYF. The CDR3 DNA is TGTGCCACCAGCCGGGACGCCAGCTCTGGAAACACCATATATTTT.

V and J are TRBV11-3 and TRBJ1-1; the D is unclear. The CDR3 loop spans 15 amino acids. Germline CDR1 is SGHNT and CDR2 is YENEEA. V dropped 3 bases and J dropped 4 bases, with 15 bases sitting between them. DNA for the CDR3: TGTGCCAGCAGCTTCCGGGAAGGGTTGGGCACTGAAGCTTTCTTT. The encoded protein is CASSFREGLGTEAFF.

This chain links TRBV7-9 with TRBJ2-1; 9 bases are shared with TRBD2. The V gene's germline CDR1 is SEHNR and CDR2 FQNEAQ (reference sequence). This CDR3 comprises 16 residues. V dropped 5 bases and J dropped 8; count of bases not matched to a gene: 13. CDR3 in DNA: TGTGCCAGCAGCCCGCGGGGGGGACTAGCACCCGATGAGCAGTTCTTC. Translated, it gives CASSPRGGLAPDEQFF.

The CDR3 region has the DNA TGCGCCAGCAGCTTGGCCACAGGGGGCTACAATGAGCAGTTCTTC. Its translation is CASSLATGGYNEQFF. This chain connects TRBV5-1 to TRBJ2-1; 8 bases align to TRBD1. Per the germline V gene, CDR1 is SGHRS and CDR2 is YFSETQ. Germline trimming cut 0 bases from V and 3 bases from J; bases unmatched to any gene: 2. The CDR3 sequence is 15 residues long.

The chain carries TRBV19 and TRBJ1-1; the D is unclear. V was shortened by 3 bases and J by 1 base, with 6 bases between the two germline ends. The CDR3 sequence is 13 residues long. Germline V lookup: CDR1 LNHDA, CDR2 SQIVND (reference sequence). For the CDR3, the DNA is TGTGCCAGTAGTATTTTTCGGAACACTGAAGCTTTCTTT. Translating gives CASSIFRNTEAFF.

The rearrangement joins TRBV11-2 to TRBJ1-1; maybe TRBD1 (5 bases). Germline V lookup: CDR1 SGHAT, CDR2 FQNNGV. V was trimmed by 5 bases and J by 4 bases, leaving 11 bases between them. The CDR3 runs 13 residues. DNA of the CDR3: TGTGCCAGCAGCGGCAGGGACGGCACTGAAGCTTTCTTT. Encoded protein: CASSGRDGTEAFF.

The rearrangement uses TRBV11-3 and TRBJ2-2; tentatively, D is TRBD2 (6 bases). V dropped 4 bases and J dropped 3 bases, with 15 bases sitting between them. This CDR3 is 16 amino acids long. CDR1 and CDR2 (germline): SGHNT, YENEEA. CDR3 sequence (DNA): TGTGCCAGCAGCTCCATTTCCGCGGGGTACACCGGGGAGCTGTTTTTT. Amino acids: CASSSISAGYTGELFF.

The genes are TRBV18 and TRBJ1-2; TRBD1 matches at 9 bases. CDR3 size: 18 residues. CDR1 and CDR2 from the germline V gene are KGHSH and LQKENI. Trimming took 4 bases from V and 7 from J; bases not matched to a gene: 19. This CDR3 is CASSLQPGQGSSYGGYTF. The CDR3 region has the DNA TGTGCCAGCTCACTTCAACCGGGACAGGGATCGAGTTATGGTGGCTACACCTTC.